This T cell receptor beta chain was sequenced in a study of human T cells and chemical hapten exposure. This sample's time point: pre-sensitization, week 0. Noted treatment: therapeutic diphenylcyclopropenone sensitization with weekly scalp DPC. The study extracted total RNA from unfractionated whole blood. Per germline, CDR1 SGHTA and CDR2 FQGNSA. CDR3 length: 14 residues. V lost 4 bases and J 1 base, leaving 9 bases between the germline ends. In TCRdb, the RACE reads were re-called with MiXCR into one record per CDR3 protein. Seen here are about 50,000 distinct CDR3 sequences, around a tenth observed once, and the top ten hold approximately 10%.

The input for sequencing was whole blood, taken in connection with sensitization to the hapten diphenylcyclopropenone (DPC). The clonotype originates from a woman aged 25 to 39 with alopecia areata. Some clones in this sample may be carry-over from other donors' samples. V usage is TRBV7-2 and J usage is TRBJ2-3, with D perhaps TRBD2 (6 bases). CDR3 in amino acids: CASSSLAGTDTQYF. In DNA, the CDR3 is TGTGCCAGCAGCTCCTTAGCGGGCACAGATACGCAGTATTTT.